The 12 T cell receptor beta chains in this list originate from one sample, sequenced in a study of glioma-infiltrating T cells after dendritic cell vaccination. Libraries were prepared by immunoSEQ multiplex PCR; TCRdb keeps only in-frame clonotypes and omits some of them. The sample carries some 100,000 clones, 79% recorded once. The material sequenced was blood, taken before dendritic cell vaccination. These TCRs come from a human donor with glioblastoma.

CDR3 loop: CSAGGQTEAFF. The CDR3 region has the DNA TGCAGTGCTGGGGGACAGACAGAAGCTTTCTTT. J is TRBJ1-1 and V is TRBV20-1, with TRBD1 identical over 7 bases. The junction had 5 bases not matched to a gene; V was cut back by 5 bases and J by 8 bases. Germline V gene data show CDR1 as DFQATT and CDR2 as SNEGSKA (reference sequence). The CDR3 has 11 residues.

The genes are TRBV27 and TRBJ1-4; D may be TRBD1 (5 bases). The CDR3 has 16 residues. V lost 6 bases, J lost 1 base, and 15 bases lay in between. Per germline, CDR1 MNHEY and CDR2 SMNVEV (reference sequence). The CDR3: CASRLHDSETNEKLFF. The CDR3 nucleotides read TGTGCCAGCAGACTACACGACAGCGAAACTAATGAAAAACTGTTTTTT.

The V call is TRBV5-1, the J call TRBJ2-3; 7 bases are shared with TRBD2. The germline V gene has CDR1 SGHRS and CDR2 YFSETQ. This CDR3 is 14 amino acids long. Trimming removed 3 bases from V and 5 bases from J; junction bases left unmatched: 6. CDR3: CASSYSGLGDTQYF. CDR3 nucleotides: TGCGCCAGCAGCTATAGCGGGTTAGGAGATACGCAGTATTTT.

In its sample, this clone was seen a few times. The V call is TRBV6-6, the J call TRBJ1-1; D is undetermined. This CDR3 contains 16 residues. CDR1 and CDR2 (germline): MNHNY, SVGAGI (reference sequence). Trimming removed 1 base at V and 5 bases at J, with 17 bases between. CDR3 residues: CASSYLSSPLRTEAFF. The CDR3 DNA reads as TGTGCCAGCAGTTACTTATCGAGCCCTCTCCGAACTGAAGCTTTCTTT.

The chain has TRBV5-1 and TRBJ1-2; possibly TRBD1 for D (6 bases). The CDR3 consists of 19 residues. Germline loops: CDR1 SGHRS, CDR2 YFSETQ. The ends were cut back, 4 bases at V and 2 bases at J, with 27 bases in the middle. The CDR3: CASSPEGVTFMGWNYGYTF. As DNA, the CDR3 is TGCGCCAGCAGCCCCGAGGGGGTTACCTTTATGGGTTGGAACTATGGCTACACCTTC.

The J gene is TRBJ2-7, the V gene TRBV5-1; the D gene is possibly TRBD1 (6 bases). With 5 bases removed from V and 0 bases from J, the gap between germline ends came to 15 bases. Germline loops: CDR1 SGHRS, CDR2 YFSETQ. The CDR3 covers 15 residues. As DNA, the CDR3 is TGCGCCAGCAGATCGGGACACCTCCCCTCCTACGAGCAGTACTTC. It encodes CASRSGHLPSYEQYF.

The chain joins TRBV18 to TRBJ1-5, with a tentative D call TRBD1 (5 bases). Between the trimmed V and J ends, which lost 3 bases and 3 bases, there was a span of 9 bases. The germline CDR1 and CDR2 sequences are KGHSH and LQKENI. CDR3 size: 14 residues. The CDR3 DNA follows: TGTGCCAGCTCACCCGGACAAAACAATCAGCCCCAGCATTTT. This encodes CASSPGQNNQPQHF.

The genes are TRBV7-2 and TRBJ2-1; TRBD1 aligns across 10 bases. The germline V gene encodes CDR1 SGHTA and CDR2 FQGNSA. The length of the CDR3 is 14 residues. Trimming at V came to 8 bases and at J to 4 bases, leaving 5 bases not matched to a gene. The CDR3 region is CASQTGGTYNEQFF. The CDR3 DNA reads as TGTGCCAGCCAGACAGGGGGCACTTACAATGAGCAGTTCTTC.

The genes are TRBV28 and TRBJ1-5; 7 positions match TRBD1. Germline loops: CDR1 MDHEN, CDR2 SYDVKM. Losses at the gene ends were 6 bases for V and 2 bases for J; bases not matched to a gene: 4. This CDR3 contains 14 residues. CDR3 residues: CASSQTGRNQPQHF. Here the CDR3 DNA reads TGTGCCAGCAGCCAGACAGGGCGCAATCAGCCCCAGCATTTT.

The V gene is TRBV9, the J gene TRBJ1-2; no definite D call. Per germline, CDR1 SGDLS and CDR2 YYNGEE. Between the trimmed V and J ends, which lost 0 bases and 4 bases, there was a span of 10 bases. CDR3 length equals 14 residues. CDR3: CASSVAGSVYGYTF. For the CDR3, the DNA is TGTGCCAGCAGCGTAGCGGGGTCAGTCTATGGCTACACCTTC.

CDR3 nucleotide sequence: TGTGCCAGCAGCGCCCAGGGGGACCCTTATAATTCACCCCTCCACTTT. Protein: CASSAQGDPYNSPLHF. The chain combines TRBV9 with TRBJ1-6; 7 bases are a match to TRBD1. CDR3 size: 16 residues. Germline values: CDR1 SGDLS, CDR2 YYNGEE. Trimming at V came to 3 bases and at J to 4 bases, leaving 7 bases not matched to a gene.

This chain joins TRBV19 and TRBJ2-7; 14 nucleotides align to TRBD2. Looked up from germline, CDR1 is LNHDA and CDR2 is SQIVND (reference sequence). V shed 5 bases, J shed 6 bases, and the junction held 9 bases outside the gene matches. The CDR3 runs 16 residues. As DNA, the CDR3 is TGTGCCAGTAGTCTCCGACTAGCGGGAGGGCCGTCCGAGCAGTACTTC. Translated, it gives CASSLRLAGGPSEQYF.